This entry describes one TCR beta chain. The antigen remains undetermined. The CDR3 has 14 amino acids. V dropped 6 bases and J dropped 2; count of bases not matched to a gene: 7. CDR1 and CDR2 from the germline V gene are MDHEN and SYDVKM. The data belong to a study of graft-versus-host responses after intestinal transplantation. TCRdb keeps only in-frame clones here, not all; method: immunoSEQ multiplex PCR. The table records roughly 92,000 clones, 88% of them present only once. The V and J genes are TRBV28 and TRBJ2-7; TRBD2 aligns across 7 bases. This receptor was identified in a human donor who was the organ donor for an intestinal transplant. Sequenced here: unstimulated CD4+ T cells sorted from spleen or lymph node cells, sampled before transplant. CDR3 DNA sequence: TGTGCCAGCAGCCAGACTAGCCAGGCCTACGAGCAGTACTTC. Its protein product is CASSQTSQAYEQYF.